The rows below give T cell receptor beta chains drawn from one sample of a study of blood T cell repertoires in COVID-19. Produced via immunoSEQ multiplex PCR; TCRdb's table is partial and in-frame only. This table has a few hundred thousand clones, 80% to 90% appearing once. The specimen sequenced was peripheral blood. Receptor source: a woman between 70 and 85 years old with acute or convalescent COVID-19. Each CDR3 is given with its conserved first and last residue. A D gene is named only where the DNA matches it firmly. The listing skips clone size in some rows; elsewhere it reads once, few, many or a size class.

CDR3 DNA | CDR3 protein | J gene | V gene | clone size | D gene
TGTGCCAGCAGGAGGGCTGCGGCGAACACTGAAGCTTTCTTT | CASRRAAANTEAFF | TRBJ1-1 | TRBV7-9 | - | -
TGTGCCAGCATCTCGCCCCCTATGAACACTGAAGCTTTCTTT | CASISPPMNTEAFF | TRBJ1-1 | TRBV7-2 | - | -
TGTGCCAGCACCGATACTTTCGGGTTCAACTATGGCTACACCTTC | CASTDTFGFNYGYTF | TRBJ1-2 | TRBV6-5 | - | -
TGTGCCAGCAGCCAGGGGAGGGCGAACCAGCCCCAGCATTTT | CASSQGRANQPQHF | TRBJ1-5 | TRBV3-1/TRBV3-2 | - | -
TGCGCCAGCAGCCACGGGGGAGGGGCCCTTGCAACTAATGAAAAACTGTTTTTT | CASSHGGGALATNEKLFF | TRBJ1-4 | TRBV4-1 | - | -
TGCGCCAGCAGTCGAGGGCAGTCCTTTGGGGAGACCCAGTACTTC | CASSRGQSFGETQYF | TRBJ2-5 | TRBV5-1 | - | -
TGTGCCACCAGTGATAATCGGGAGGAGTCTGGCTACACCTTC | CATSDNREESGYTF | TRBJ1-2 | TRBV24-1 | - | -
TGTGCCAGCAGCCCTGGGGCAACGGGCACTGAAGCTTTCTTT | CASSPGATGTEAFF | TRBJ1-1 | TRBV7-9 | - | -
TGTGCCAGCACCATAGGGGGGGGTTTCACCGGGGAGCTGTTTTTT | CASTIGGGFTGELFF | TRBJ2-2 | TRBV28 | - | -
TGTGCCAGTTTAGACTCCGGGACAGGGGTGATCGGGGAGCTGTTTTTT | CASLDSGTGVIGELFF | TRBJ2-2 | TRBV28 | - | TRBD1
TGTGCCAGCAGCTCGCCGGGTGGCGGGGAGCTGTTTTTT | CASSSPGGGELFF | TRBJ2-2 | TRBV11-3 | - | -
TGTGCCAGCAGTCGCCTGGAGGGACGTGAGCAGTTCTTC | CASSRLEGREQFF | TRBJ2-1 | TRBV2 | - | -
TGTGCCAGCAGCCAAGGAGGAGAAACAATCGTCAGTAACTATGGCTACACCTTC | CASSQGGETIVSNYGYTF | TRBJ1-2 | TRBV4-2 | - | -
TGTGCCAGCAGCCCCCGGACTGTGAACACCGGGGAGCTGTTTTTT | CASSPRTVNTGELFF | TRBJ2-2 | TRBV7-6 | - | -
TGTGCCAGCAGACAGTCATATAGCAATCAGCCCCAGCATTTT | CASRQSYSNQPQHF | TRBJ1-5 | TRBV6-5 | - | -
TGTGCTAGTGGTTTGACAGGAACCCCCACAGATACGCAGTATTTT | CASGLTGTPTDTQYF | TRBJ2-3 | TRBV12-5 | - | -
TGTGCCAGCAACAGCGGGGGGGGCTCCTACGAGCAGTACTTC | CASNSGGGSYEQYF | TRBJ2-7 | TRBV7-2 | - | TRBD2
TGTGCCTGGAGCAGGGGGAAGGAGCCCCAGCATTTT | CAWSRGKEPQHF | TRBJ1-5 | TRBV30 | - | TRBD1
TGTGCCAGTTCTAAGGAAAAACTGTTTTTT | CASSKEKLFF | TRBJ1-4 | TRBV19 | - | -
TGTGCCAGCAGCTTGGGATTGAGGAGGTTTCATGGCTACACCTTC | CASSLGLRRFHGYTF | TRBJ1-2 | TRBV5-4 | - | -
TGTGCCAGCAGCGATCAGGGTACGGTCTACAATGAGCAGTTCTTC | CASSDQGTVYNEQFF | TRBJ2-1 | TRBV3-1/TRBV3-2 | - | -
TGTGCCAGCAGCTTAGGACGGGAGAGGGGTGGCACTGAAGCTTTCTTT | CASSLGRERGGTEAFF | TRBJ1-1 | TRBV7-9 | - | -
TGTGCCAGCAGCTTTGGGACAGCCAGATTCTACGAGCAGTACTTC | CASSFGTARFYEQYF | TRBJ2-7 | TRBV5-4 | - | TRBD1
TGTGCCAGCAGTTCAGGCCGGCCCCTGAGCAATCAGCCCCAGCATTTT | CASSSGRPLSNQPQHF | TRBJ1-5 | TRBV27 | - | -
TGTGCCAGCAGCCTTGGCCAGGACAGGGTCACCGGGGAGCTGTTTTTT | CASSLGQDRVTGELFF | TRBJ2-2 | TRBV11-2 | - | TRBD1
TGCAGCGCGCATGAAGCGGGGTCCATGCGATATGGCTACACCTTC | CSAHEAGSMRYGYTF | TRBJ1-2 | TRBV29-1 | - | -
TGTGCCAGCTCACCCCGGACAGACCTGAACACTGAAGCTTTCTTT | CASSPRTDLNTEAFF | TRBJ1-1 | TRBV18 | - | -
TGTGCCAGTATGCGGGGGAGCTCTGGAAACACCATATATTTT | CASMRGSSGNTIYF | TRBJ1-3 | TRBV19 | - | -
TGTGCCAGCAGCTTGGACAGGGTTCAGCCCCAGCATTTT | CASSLDRVQPQHF | TRBJ1-5 | TRBV7-2 | once | TRBD1
TGTGCCAGCAGCAAAGGGGGAACACTGAACACTGAAGCTTTCTTT | CASSKGGTLNTEAFF | TRBJ1-1 | TRBV6-5 | - | -
TGCGCCAGCAGCTCCGGCTTGGCGGGGGGGGGCACTGAAGCTTTCTTT | CASSSGLAGGGTEAFF | TRBJ1-1 | TRBV5-1 | - | -
TGTGCCAGCAGCGTAGGAAGCGGGCCAAATGAGCAGTTCTTC | CASSVGSGPNEQFF | TRBJ2-1 | TRBV9 | - | -
TGTGCCAGCAGCTTGGGGCAGGGTGGGACTGAAGCTTTCTTT | CASSLGQGGTEAFF | TRBJ1-1 | TRBV5-8 | - | -
TGTGCCAGCCAAAGTCGGTTATGGACTAGCGGGGCCTCCGGGGAGCTGTTTTTT | CASQSRLWTSGASGELFF | TRBJ2-2 | TRBV2 | - | TRBD2
TGTGCCAGCAGCTCAATAGCGGGGGGCGGCACAGATACGCAGTATTTT | CASSSIAGGGTDTQYF | TRBJ2-3 | TRBV7-2 | - | TRBD2